The rows below give T cell receptor beta chains drawn from one sample of a study of spatial heterogeneity in lung cancer. TCRdb itself ran the 5' RACE reads through MiXCR, one entry per CDR3 protein. The sample contains over 95,000 distinct CDR3 sequences, less than 14% of which appear only once. Sequenced here: PBMCs, sampled at follow-up. All receptors come from a female donor with early-stage non-small cell lung cancer. Both conserved end residues are part of each CDR3. A D gene is named only where the DNA matches it firmly. Clone size is given for some rows only: seen once, a few or many times, or a class if the clone is expanded.

j_call | clone_size | d_call | v_call | cdr3_nt | cdr3_aa
TRBJ2-3 | few | TRBD1 | TRBV24-1 | TGTGCCACCAGTGAGGGGACAGGGGGTTCAGATACGCAGTATTTT | CATSEGTGGSDTQYF
TRBJ1-2 | many | . | TRBV12-3/TRBV12-4 | TGTGCCAGCAGATCCAGGACCTCGGGCTACACCTTC | CASRSRTSGYTF
TRBJ2-2 | . | TRBD2 | TRBV29-1 | TGCAGCGCCCTACGGGGGGGTACCCCCACCGGGGAGCTGTTTTTT | CSALRGGTPTGELFF
TRBJ1-6 | . | . | TRBV5-1 | TGCGCCAGCAGCCCCTTCTTAAGGGAACAGACCTATAATTCACCCCTCCACTTT | CASSPFLREQTYNSPLHF
TRBJ2-7 | few | . | TRBV5-5 | TGTGCCAGCAGCTCAGCGGTAGGGGCTCTCTACGAGCAGTACTTC | CASSSAVGALYEQYF
TRBJ2-2 | many | TRBD1 | TRBV10-2 | TGCGCCAGCATCACGGGTTCGAGGGGGCGCGACGGGGAGCTGTTTTTT | CASITGSRGRDGELFF
TRBJ2-7 | . | . | TRBV5-4 | TGTGCCAGCAGCTTGACTAGTCGGGGCTACGAGCAGTACTTC | CASSLTSRGYEQYF
TRBJ2-3 | . | . | TRBV10-3 | TGTGCCATCAGTGGCGGGACGATAGCCACAGATACGCAGTATTTT | CAISGGTIATDTQYF
TRBJ2-1 | few | TRBD2 | TRBV3-1 | TGTGCCAGCAGCCCCCTAGCGGGAGCCTACAATGAGCAGTTCTTC | CASSPLAGAYNEQFF
TRBJ2-1 | few | . | TRBV7-3 | TGTGCCAGCAGCCCCGGCGGCCGAGCCTACAATGAGCAGTTCTTC | CASSPGGRAYNEQFF
TRBJ2-5 | many | TRBD2 | TRBV18 | TGTGCCAGCTCACCGGGACTAGGCCAAGAGACCCAGTACTTC | CASSPGLGQETQYF
TRBJ1-1 | many | . | TRBV6-6 | TGTGCCAGCATCGGGGTGAACACTGAAGCTTTCTTT | CASIGVNTEAFF
TRBJ1-2 | . | . | TRBV12-3/TRBV12-4 | TGTGCCAGCAGTTTCCGGGACCGCGGTGGCTATGGCTACACCTTC | CASSFRDRGGYGYTF
TRBJ2-3 | many | . | TRBV19 | TGTGCCAGTAGACAGGGATTTGATACGCAGTATTTT | CASRQGFDTQYF
TRBJ2-7 | few | TRBD2 | TRBV20-1 | TGCAGTGCAAAGACCGGGACTAGCGGGATCGGCGACGAGCAGTACTTC | CSAKTGTSGIGDEQYF
TRBJ2-1 | . | . | TRBV6-6 | TGTGCCAGCACCCTAACGGACTACAATGAGCAGTTCTTC | CASTLTDYNEQFF
TRBJ2-6 | many | . | TRBV24-1 | TGTGCCACCAGTGCTTCTGGGGCCAACGTCCTGACTTTC | CATSASGANVLTF
TRBJ2-3 | . | . | TRBV12-3/TRBV12-4 | TGTGCCAGCAGTCCCGGACTAGATACGCAGTATTTT | CASSPGLDTQYF
TRBJ1-5 | few | . | TRBV28 | TGTGCCAGCAGTAGTATCGGGGGGTATCAGCCCCAGCATTTT | CASSSIGGYQPQHF
TRBJ1-3 | . | . | TRBV5-1 | TGCGCCAGCAGCTTGGCCGAGGTGGGCTCTGGAAACACCATATATTTT | CASSLAEVGSGNTIYF
TRBJ2-1 | . | TRBD2 | TRBV12-3/TRBV12-4 | TGTGCCAGCAGTTTAATCTCTAGCGGAAACAATGAGCAGTTCTTC | CASSLISSGNNEQFF
TRBJ2-3 | few | . | TRBV28 | TGTGCCAGCAGTACCCGGCCCACAGATACGCAGTATTTT | CASSTRPTDTQYF
TRBJ2-5 | many | . | TRBV9 | TGTGCCAGCAGCGTTGACCGGGAGCTGGAGACCCAGTACTTC | CASSVDRELETQYF
TRBJ2-3 | once | . | TRBV24-1 | TGTGCCACCAGTGAGACAACAGATACGCAGTATTTT | CATSETTDTQYF
TRBJ2-1 | . | TRBD2 | TRBV2 | TGTGCCAGCAGTGAAATGGTAACTAGCGGGCAACCCTACAATGAGCAGTTCTTC | CASSEMVTSGQPYNEQFF
TRBJ2-3 | few | . | TRBV5-1 | TGCGCCAGCAGCTTGGATGTGGCGCTCATCACAGATACGCAGTATTTT | CASSLDVALITDTQYF
TRBJ1-1 | few | TRBD1 | TRBV12-3/TRBV12-4 | TGTGCCAGCAGTTTCAACAGGGGGCGGAACACTGAAGCTTTCTTT | CASSFNRGRNTEAFF
TRBJ2-7 | few | TRBD2 | TRBV27 | TGTGCCAGCAGTCCCGGACTAGCGGGTTTCAACGAGCAGTACTTC | CASSPGLAGFNEQYF
TRBJ2-5 | . | . | TRBV7-9 | TGTGCCAGCAGGGATGGCACCGGGGGAAGGGTGACCCAGTACTTC | CASRDGTGGRVTQYF
TRBJ1-5 | many | . | TRBV6-1 | TGTGCCAGCAGTGTGAGCCCTGATCAGCCCCAGCATTTT | CASSVSPDQPQHF
TRBJ1-1 | few | . | TRBV7-2 | TGTGCCAGCAGCTTAGAGGCAGGGTGGAGGTTGAACACTGAAGCTTTCTTT | CASSLEAGWRLNTEAFF
TRBJ1-5 | . | . | TRBV9 | TGTGCCAGCAGCGTCAGGGAGGTTTTTCAGCCCCAGCATTTT | CASSVREVFQPQHF
TRBJ2-3 | few | TRBD2 | TRBV4-3 | TGCGCCAGCAGCCAAGATCCTAGCGGGAGAAGAGATACGCAGTATTTT | CASSQDPSGRRDTQYF
TRBJ1-1 | few | . | TRBV5-1 | TGCGCCAGCAGCTTCCAGGCGAACACTGAAGCTTTCTTT | CASSFQANTEAFF
TRBJ1-5 | . | . | TRBV18 | TGTGCCAGCTCAGCCGGGGCAGTGGATCGACCCCAGCATTTT | CASSAGAVDRPQHF
TRBJ2-2 | . | . | TRBV10-1 | TGCGCCAGCAGTGAGGAGGACAGGGAATGGCGGGAGCATAGGGCCGGGGAGCTGTTTTTT | CASSEEDREWREHRAGELFF
TRBJ1-2 | . | . | TRBV29-1 | TGCAGCGTTCCGCTTGTCCGGGGCTCCTATGGCTACACCTTC | CSVPLVRGSYGYTF
TRBJ1-5 | many | TRBD1 | TRBV7-2 | TGTGCCAGCAGCGCGACTGTCGGACAGGGGCCCCAGCATTTT | CASSATVGQGPQHF
TRBJ2-1 | few | TRBD2 | TRBV18 | TGTGCCAGCTCACCTACGACTAGCGGGACCTACAATGAGCAGTTCTTC | CASSPTTSGTYNEQFF
TRBJ2-1 | few | . | TRBV19 | TGTGCCAGTAGTATAAAAAGCGTCTCCTACAATGAGCAGTTCTTC | CASSIKSVSYNEQFF
TRBJ2-7 | few | . | TRBV28 | TGTGCCAGCAGCGGGGGCTACCCAGCGTACGAGCAGTACTTC | CASSGGYPAYEQYF
TRBJ1-2 | few | . | TRBV4-2 | TGTGCCAGCAGCCAAGCGGGGCGATATGGCTACACCTTC | CASSQAGRYGYTF
TRBJ1-1 | . | TRBD1 | TRBV20-1 | TGCAGTGCTAGAGATTCCACAGGGGCGGGAACTGAAGCTTTCTTT | CSARDSTGAGTEAFF
TRBJ2-5 | . | . | TRBV4-2 | TGTGCCAGCAGCCGGACACTGTACCAAGAGACCCAGTACTTC | CASSRTLYQETQYF
TRBJ2-2 | . | . | TRBV6-4 | TGTGCCAGCCGGTGGACTATCACCGGGGAGCTGTTTTTT | CASRWTITGELFF
TRBJ2-7 | . | TRBD2 | TRBV5-1 | TGCGCCAGCAGCTACGGGACTAGCGGCTACGAGCAGTACTTC | CASSYGTSGYEQYF
TRBJ2-7 | . | . | TRBV2 | TGTGCCAGCAGTGCCGGGATATCCTACGAGCAGTACTTC | CASSAGISYEQYF
TRBJ2-7 | many | . | TRBV3-1 | TGTGCCAGCAGCCAAGTCCTAGTGGGAAACGAGCAGTACTTC | CASSQVLVGNEQYF
TRBJ2-1 | . | . | TRBV3-1 | TGTGCCAGCAGCCAAGAGTTAAGGGCGGGATACAATGAGCAGTTCTTC | CASSQELRAGYNEQFF
TRBJ2-2 | few | TRBD1 | TRBV6-1 | TGTGCCAGCAGTGGACGACAGGGGGACACCGGGGAGCTGTTTTTT | CASSGRQGDTGELFF
TRBJ2-4 | many | . | TRBV5-6 | TGTGCCAGCAGCTTGGTCTCCCTAATAGCCAAAAACATTCAGTACTTC | CASSLVSLIAKNIQYF
TRBJ1-2 | . | TRBD1 | TRBV7-9 | TGTGCCAGCAGCTTCCCGGGGACAGCGGCTAACTATGGCTACACCTTC | CASSFPGTAANYGYTF
TRBJ1-4 | many | . | TRBV12-3/TRBV12-4 | TGTGCCAGCAGGAGCGTGTGGAAGAATGAAAAACTGTTTTTT | CASRSVWKNEKLFF
TRBJ1-4 | . | . | TRBV4-3 | TGCGCCAGCAGCCAAGCCAGGTCCGCAACTAATGAAAAACTGTTTTTT | CASSQARSATNEKLFF